The T cell receptor beta chain described here comes from a study of cytomegalovirus exposure and HLA in healthy donors. Study-wide results and limits: Clusters of TCRs from the first cohort tended to co-occur in the 100 to 150 validation repertoires (as a later analysis found). Cytomegalovirus association was assigned to about 150 TCR beta chains. Three CMV-associated chains were confirmed in vitro to be specific for CMV antigens.

Clones were read by immunoSEQ multiplex PCR, and TCRdb kept only the in-frame ones, dropping some. The data hold roughly 240,000 clones, with 87% observed a single time. About this clone: The antigen remains undetermined.

Trimming took 6 bases from V and 5 from J, leaving 14 bases between them. The CDR3 is 14 residues long. CDR1 is WNHNN and CDR2 is SYGVQD in the germline V gene (reference sequence). The chain recombines TRBV10-1 with TRBJ2-1, with D perhaps matching TRBD2 (5 bases). Sequencing used PBMCs. The receptor comes from a man between 18 and 29 years old in good health and CMV-seronegative. The CDR3 reads CASSNYRGDNEQFF. CDR3 nucleotides: TGCGCCAGCAGCAACTACCGGGGAGACAATGAGCAGTTCTTC.